What follows are 7 T cell receptor beta chains derived from one specimen sequenced in a study of CD8+ T cells in alopecia areata. Reverse transcribed after extraction, RNA yielded cDNA as the sequencing template. The protocol was immunoSEQ multiplex PCR, while the TCRdb copy is restricted to in-frame clones and leaves out a portion. This sample has about 82,000 clones, with roughly 51% found just once. The sample comprised NKG2D-high CD8+ T cells sorted from blood. The source is a human donor with alopecia areata.

This clone has a handful of counts. The J gene is TRBJ2-4, the V gene TRBV29-1; 7 nucleotides match TRBD1. V gave up 6 bases and J gave up 15 bases; unmatched junction bases: 11. The CDR3 sequence is 11 residues long. Germline values: CDR1 SQVTM, CDR2 ANQGSEA. The CDR3, as DNA: TGCAGCGTGCATACCGGGACAGTGCTGTACTTC. Translating it yields CSVHTGTVLYF.

About this clone: A much larger clone lies a single base off, so this may be a read error. The chain recombines TRBV7-2 with TRBJ2-7; D unresolved. This CDR3 comprises 11 residues. Germline-derived CDR1 and CDR2 are SGHTA and FQGNSA. The V gene lost 4 bases and the J gene lost 2 bases, with 3 bases spanning the gap. CDR3 region: CASSSTYEQYF. CDR3 in DNA: TGTGCCAGCAGCTCCACCTACGAGCAGTACTTC.

The chain couples TRBV11-2 to TRBJ2-7; D gene ambiguous. With 3 bases removed from V and 7 bases from J, the gap between germline ends came to 16 bases. Germline-derived CDR1 and CDR2 are SGHAT and FQNNGV. This CDR3 contains 14 residues. The CDR3: CASSFPGSYREQYF. As DNA, the CDR3 is TGTGCCAGCAGCTTCCCCGGATCTTATCGGGAGCAGTACTTC.

The CDR3 loop reads CASSLHTGGTGELFF. CDR3 nucleotides: TGTGCCAGCAGTCTTCATACAGGGGGAACCGGGGAGCTGTTTTTT. The chain joins TRBV11-3 to TRBJ2-2, with 8 bases fitting TRBD1. The CDR3 contains 15 residues. Unmatched junction bases numbered 8, after V lost 6 bases and J lost 5 bases. Germline assignment: CDR1 SGHNT and CDR2 YENEEA.

V gene TRBV2 combines with J gene TRBJ2-7; 9 positions match TRBD1. The CDR3 is 14 amino acids. The germline CDR1 and CDR2 sequences are SNHLY and FYNNEI. J lost 5 bases, V lost 5 bases, and 7 bases had no gene match. The CDR3 nucleotides are TGTGCCAGCAGTCAATGGACAGGGGTTAACGAGCAGTACTTC. Translated: CASSQWTGVNEQYF.

This chain connects TRBV4-1 to TRBJ1-2, with 7 bases identical to TRBD1. V lost 1 base, J lost 2 bases, and 7 bases stayed unmatched. Germline CDR1 is MGHRA and CDR2 is YSYEKL. The CDR3 loop spans 16 amino acids. The chain's CDR3 is CASSQALGTANYGYTF. In DNA, the CDR3 is TGCGCCAGCAGCCAAGCTCTAGGGACAGCGAACTATGGCTACACCTTC.

Ten or more counts support this clone. The rearrangement joins TRBV7-9 to TRBJ2-1; D is perhaps TRBD1 or TRBD2 (5 bases each). The germline gives CDR1 SEHNR, CDR2 FQNEAQ (reference sequence). The length of the CDR3 is 16 residues. Deletions cut 5 bases from V and 6 bases from J, with 20 bases between. The CDR3 sequence is CASSLPLGTELNEQFF. The CDR3 bases are TGTGCCAGCAGCCTACCTCTTGGGACGGAGCTCAATGAGCAGTTCTTC.